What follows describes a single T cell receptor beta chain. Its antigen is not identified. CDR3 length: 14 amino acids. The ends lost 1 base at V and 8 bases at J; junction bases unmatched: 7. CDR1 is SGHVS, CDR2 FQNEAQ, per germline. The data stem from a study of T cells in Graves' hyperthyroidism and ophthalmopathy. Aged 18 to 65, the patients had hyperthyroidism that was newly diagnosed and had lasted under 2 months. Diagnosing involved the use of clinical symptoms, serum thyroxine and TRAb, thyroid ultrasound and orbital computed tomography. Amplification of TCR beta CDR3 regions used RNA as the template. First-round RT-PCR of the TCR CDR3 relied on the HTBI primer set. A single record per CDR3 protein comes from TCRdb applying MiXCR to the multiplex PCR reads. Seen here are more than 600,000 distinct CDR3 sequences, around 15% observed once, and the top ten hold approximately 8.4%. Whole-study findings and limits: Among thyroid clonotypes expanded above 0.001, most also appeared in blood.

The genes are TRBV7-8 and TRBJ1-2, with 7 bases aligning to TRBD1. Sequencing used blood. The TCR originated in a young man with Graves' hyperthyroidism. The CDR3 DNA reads TGTGCCAGCAGCTTAGAAACAGGGGCAGAAGGCTACACCTTC. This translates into CASSLETGAEGYTF.